The 28 T cell receptor beta chains below come from one sample, sequenced in a study of CD8 T cells in Susac syndrome. With random hexamers, 0.5 to 1 ug RNA was reverse transcribed. One entry per CDR3 protein results from TCRdb running MiXCR on the immunoSEQ multiplex PCR reads. This table has 140,000 or so distinct CDR3 sequences, roughly 94% appearing once. Sequencing used CD4+ T cells from PBMCs. The receptors come from a human donor in good health.

The V call is TRBV2, the J call TRBJ1-4; D unclear. Germline lookup yields CDR1 SNHLY and CDR2 FYNNEI. This CDR3 comprises 12 residues. Trimming took 9 bases from V and 0 from J, leaving 5 bases between them. This CDR3 reads CASSATNEKLFF. In DNA, the CDR3 is TGTGCCAGTTCTGCAACTAATGAAAAACTGTTTTTT.

This clonotype has more than one count but fewer than ten. The rearrangement links TRBV4-1 to TRBJ2-1; 8 bases map to TRBD1. J gave up 4 bases and V 4 bases, and 12 bases lay outside the gene matches. Germline CDR1 MGHRA, CDR2 YSYEKL. The CDR3 is 17 amino acids. The CDR3: CASSPLRQGSGYNEQFF. In nucleotides, the CDR3 is TGCGCCAGCAGCCCCCTCCGACAGGGGAGTGGTTACAATGAGCAGTTCTTC.

The V gene is TRBV25-1, the J gene TRBJ2-7; perhaps TRBD2 as D (6 bases). V lost 0 bases, J lost 3 bases, and 12 bases lay in between. CDR1 is MGHDK and CDR2 is SYGVNS in the germline V gene. This CDR3 comprises 15 residues. CDR3: CASSEYRGGYYEQYF. CDR3 nucleotides: TGTGCCAGCAGTGAATACCGTGGAGGGTACTACGAGCAGTACTTC.

The genes are TRBV2 and TRBJ2-6, with 10 nucleotides matching TRBD1. This CDR3 has 13 residues. Germline V gene data show CDR1 as SNHLY and CDR2 as FYNNEI. V lost 6 bases and J lost 13; bases outside the gene matches: 6. CDR3 in amino acids: CASRLGQGLVLTF. CDR3 DNA sequence: TGTGCCAGCAGGCTGGGACAGGGGTTGGTCCTGACTTTC.

The rearrangement uses TRBV27 and TRBJ2-5; D call uncertain. Trimming pared 6 bases from V and 5 bases from J, leaving 7 bases between. This CDR3 is 11 amino acids long. Germline values: CDR1 MNHEY, CDR2 SMNVEV (reference sequence). CDR3 nucleotide sequence: TGTGCCAGCAGAAAAGGGGAGACCCAGTACTTC. It specifies CASRKGETQYF.

V and J are TRBV7-2 and TRBJ1-1; TRBD1 matches 7 bases. Germline V gene lookup returns CDR1 SGHTA and CDR2 FQGNSA. The CDR3 is made up of 15 amino acids. V trimming: 5 bases; J trimming: 0 bases; junction bases outside the gene matches: 6. DNA of the CDR3: TGTGCCAGCAGCAAACAGGGGTTCTTGAACACTGAAGCTTTCTTT. It is translated as CASSKQGFLNTEAFF.

CDR3 in amino acids: CASSPTGNPYEQYF. The DNA for the CDR3 is TGTGCCAGCAGCCCGACAGGGAACCCCTACGAGCAGTACTTC. V and J are TRBV7-3 and TRBJ2-7; 7 bases agree with TRBD1. Losses at the gene ends were 5 bases for V and 2 bases for J; bases not matched to a gene: 6. This CDR3 has 14 residues. Per the germline V gene, CDR1 is SGHTA and CDR2 is FQGTGA. The entire variable domain, with the rest obtained from reference TRBV7-3 and TRBJ2-7, is as follows: GAGVSQTPSNKVTEKGKYVELRCDPISGHTALYWYRQSLGQGPEFLIYFQGTGAADDSGLPNDRFFAVRPEGSVSTLKIQRTERGDSAVYLCASSPTGNPYEQYFGPGTRLTVT.

This chain joins TRBV30 and TRBJ1-2; the D is unclear. V shed 3 bases and J shed 12 bases, with 26 bases lying between them. The CDR3 sequence is 15 residues long. CDR1 GTSNPN and CDR2 SVGIG come from the germline V gene (reference sequence). Here the CDR3 DNA reads TGTGCCTGGAGCCACCCTCAAGGGTTCTTCGGTCGGCACACCTTC. This gives the protein CAWSHPQGFFGRHTF.

This rearrangement joins TRBV14 to TRBJ2-5, with 10 bases matching TRBD2. The CDR3 is 17 amino acids. The germline CDR1 and CDR2 sequences are SGHDN and FVKESK. The V and J ends lost 1 base and 0 bases, in that order; junction bases with no gene match: 5. The CDR3 DNA reads as TGTGCCAGCAGCCAAGGGGGGACTAGCGTTTACCAAGAGACCCAGTACTTC. It encodes CASSQGGTSVYQETQYF. The whole variable domain, filled in from reference TRBV14 and TRBJ2-5, reads EAGVTQFPSHSVIEKGQTVTLRCDPISGHDNLYWYRRVMGKEIKFLLHFVKESKQDESGMPNNRFLAERTGGTYSTLKVQPAELEDSGVYFCASSQGGTSVYQETQYFGPGTRLLVL.

The genes are TRBV9 and TRBJ2-2; 12 bases are a match to TRBD2. The V gene end was trimmed by 2 bases and the J gene end by 7 bases; junction bases not matched to a gene: 6. Germline loops: CDR1 SGDLS, CDR2 YYNGEE. CDR3 length: 16 residues. CDR3 coding DNA: TGTGCCAGCAGCGTCCGACTAGCGGGAGAAGTCGGGGAGCTGTTTTTT. Its protein is CASSVRLAGEVGELFF.

The chain combines TRBV11-3 with TRBJ2-3; D gene uncertain. Germline-derived CDR1 and CDR2 are SGHNT and YENEEA. The CDR3 has 13 residues. The ends were cut back, 1 base at V and 5 bases at J, with 7 bases in the middle. The CDR3 spells CASSLGLGDTQYF. The CDR3 region has the DNA TGTGCCAGCAGCTTAGGCCTCGGAGATACGCAGTATTTT.

The V gene is TRBV30, the J gene TRBJ1-1, with no clear D. Germline values: CDR1 GTSNPN, CDR2 SVGIG (reference sequence). Between the trimmed V and J ends, which lost 0 bases and 1 base, there was a span of 6 bases. This CDR3 region has 13 residues. CDR3 loop: CAWSVRGNTEAFF. The CDR3 DNA is TGTGCCTGGAGTGTTCGGGGGAACACTGAAGCTTTCTTT.

The chain recombines TRBV5-4 with TRBJ2-1; 8 bases fit TRBD2. Trimming cost V 4 bases and J 4 bases; bases outside gene matches: 7. CDR1 is SGHNT, CDR2 YYREEE, per germline (reference sequence). CDR3 length: 15 residues. The DNA for the CDR3 is TGTGCCAGCAGCGGAAGCGGGAGAGGGTACAATGAGCAGTTCTTC. As protein: CASSGSGRGYNEQFF.

The rearrangement joins TRBV7-3 to TRBJ2-1; D is undetermined. The V gene's germline CDR1 is SGHTA and CDR2 FQGTGA. This CDR3 contains 14 residues. Trimming left V 0 bases short and J 10 bases short, with 13 bases between. In DNA form, the CDR3 reads TGTGCCAGCAGCTTAACGCAGGTCAGCAGGGAGCAGTTCTTC. Translated: CASSLTQVSREQFF. The whole variable domain, filled in from reference TRBV7-3 and TRBJ2-1, reads GAGVSQTPSNKVTEKGKYVELRCDPISGHTALYWYRQSLGQGPEFLIYFQGTGAADDSGLPNDRFFAVRPEGSVSTLKIQRTERGDSAVYLCASSLTQVSREQFFGPGTRLTVL.

This chain joins TRBV29-1 and TRBJ2-3; 10 nucleotides match TRBD2. CDR1 and CDR2 (germline): SQVTM, ANQGSEA. With 3 bases clipped from V and 0 bases from J, the junction kept 0 bases outside the gene matches. This CDR3 region has 14 residues. In DNA, the CDR3 is TGCAGCGTTGAGACTAGCGGGAGCACAGATACGCAGTATTTT. This sequence encodes CSVETSGSTDTQYF.

V is TRBV27 and J is TRBJ2-6, with 9 bases identical to TRBD1. Germline trimming cut 5 bases from V and 1 base from J; bases unmatched to any gene: 12. CDR3 length: 19 amino acids. The germline V gene has CDR1 MNHEY and CDR2 SMNVEV (reference sequence). CDR3 DNA sequence: TGTGCCAGCAGTCCTTTAAGGGACAGGGCAGTATCTGGGGCCAACGTCCTGACTTTC. It is translated as CASSPLRDRAVSGANVLTF.

The V gene is TRBV18, the J gene TRBJ2-7; D may be TRBD2 (5 bases). Trimming cost V 0 bases and J 0 bases, with 9 bases left between them. There are 15 residues in the CDR3. Germline V CDR1 and CDR2: KGHSH, LQKENI. The CDR3 sequence: CASSPPSSSSYEQYF. The CDR3 DNA follows: TGTGCCAGCTCACCACCGTCTAGCAGCTCCTACGAGCAGTACTTC.

V usage is TRBV6-1 and J usage is TRBJ2-7; 14 nucleotides align to TRBD2. CDR1 is MNHNS, CDR2 SASEGT, per germline. This CDR3 is built from 15 residues. Losses at the gene ends were 4 bases for V and 5 bases for J; bases not matched to a gene: 4. CDR3 nucleotide sequence: TGTGCCAGCAGTGTGACTAGCGGGAGGGGCCACGAGCAGTACTTC. The encoded protein is CASSVTSGRGHEQYF.

The J gene is TRBJ1-2, the V gene TRBV5-1, with unresolved D. The CDR3 contains 12 residues. In germline, CDR1 is SGHRS, CDR2 YFSETQ. V was cut by 4 bases and J by 8 bases, with 12 bases left in between. CDR3 sequence reads: CASSEPGGGYTF. The CDR3 region has the DNA TGCGCCAGCAGCGAGCCAGGCGGGGGCTACACCTTC.

The chain couples TRBV7-9 to TRBJ2-1, with 13 bases matching TRBD2. Germline assignment: CDR1 SEHNR and CDR2 FQNEAQ (reference sequence). The CDR3 length is 15 residues. With V trimmed by 5 bases and J by 9 bases, 7 bases remained unmatched. This CDR3 reads CASSKPGLAGSEQFF. The DNA of the CDR3 is TGTGCCAGCAGCAAACCGGGACTAGCGGGAAGTGAGCAGTTCTTC.

The CDR3 DNA reads as TGTGCCAGCAGCCGGGGAGCCGAGCAGTACTTC. It encodes CASSRGAEQYF. The V call is TRBV6-5, the J call TRBJ2-7, with D possibly being TRBD2 (5 bases). Trimming removed 6 bases at V and 6 bases at J, with 9 bases between. CDR1 is MNHEY and CDR2 is SVGAGI in the germline V gene. The CDR3 consists of 11 residues.

The rearrangement joins TRBV19 to TRBJ1-1, with 9 bases matching TRBD1. Germline V gene data show CDR1 as LNHDA and CDR2 as SQIVND (reference sequence). This CDR3 comprises 19 residues. After removal of 3 bases from V and 4 bases from J, the junction contained 18 bases not matched to a gene. Here the CDR3 DNA reads TGTGCCAGTAGTATCATCTCCGTCCCGGGACAGGGAGGAGGCACTGAAGCTTTCTTT. This codes for CASSIISVPGQGGGTEAFF. Variable domain in full (rest from reference TRBV19 and TRBJ1-1): DGGITQSPKYLFRKEGQNVTLSCEQNLNHDAMYWYRQDPGQGLRLIYYSQIVNDFQKGDIAEGYSVSREKKESFPLTVTSAQKNPTAFYLCASSIISVPGQGGGTEAFFGQGTRLTVV.

V gene TRBV28 combines with J gene TRBJ2-3; D tentatively fits TRBD1 or TRBD2 (5 bases each). From germline, CDR1 is MDHEN and CDR2 SYDVKM. The CDR3 covers 15 residues. Trimming shortened V by 6 bases and J by 6 bases, and 19 bases separated the two germline ends. The CDR3 reads CASRSPGPLKDTQYF. CDR3 DNA sequence: TGTGCCAGCAGATCTCCGGGACCTTTAAAGGATACGCAGTATTTT.

This chain joins TRBV19 and TRBJ2-4, with 12 nucleotides matching TRBD2. The CDR3 length is 14 residues. The V gene end was trimmed by 6 bases and the J gene end by 6 bases; junction bases not matched to a gene: 3. Germline-derived CDR1 and CDR2 are LNHDA and SQIVND (reference sequence). CDR3 coding DNA: TGTGCCAGTAGCCCGGGACTAGCGGGAAACATTCAGTACTTC. It is translated as CASSPGLAGNIQYF. The variable domain in full, with the rest retrieved from reference TRBV19 and TRBJ2-4, is DGGITQSPKYLFRKEGQNVTLSCEQNLNHDAMYWYRQDPGQGLRLIYYSQIVNDFQKGDIAEGYSVSREKKESFPLTVTSAQKNPTAFYLCASSPGLAGNIQYFGAGTRLSVL.

This chain joins TRBV10-2 and TRBJ1-2; maybe TRBD1 (5 bases). This CDR3 is 14 amino acids long. Germline V lookup: CDR1 WSHSY, CDR2 SAAADI. V dropped 2 bases and J dropped 5 bases, with 12 bases sitting between them. The CDR3 DNA sequence: TGCGCCAGCAGTGAGCGGGTCGGGGGTTATGGCTACACCTTC. This codes for CASSERVGGYGYTF.

This chain links TRBV19 with TRBJ1-1; 10 bases agree with TRBD1. CDR3 length: 14 amino acids. J gave up 4 bases and V 8 bases, and 7 bases lay outside the gene matches. Germline V gene lookup returns CDR1 LNHDA and CDR2 SQIVND (reference sequence). CDR3 protein: CASSLRDRGTEAFF. The CDR3 DNA is TGTGCCAGTTCCTTAAGGGACAGGGGCACTGAAGCTTTCTTT.

CDR3: CASRKQQDYGYTF. The DNA of the CDR3 is TGTGCCAGCAGAAAACAACAGGACTATGGCTACACCTTC. The chain links TRBV27 to TRBJ1-2; D may be TRBD1 (5 bases). The V gene lost 6 bases and the J gene lost 3 bases, with 11 bases spanning the gap. Germline V CDR1 and CDR2: MNHEY, SMNVEV (reference sequence). The CDR3 runs 13 residues.

V and J are TRBV4-1 and TRBJ2-5; D is unclear. The V gene lost 3 bases and the J gene lost 4 bases, with 9 bases spanning the gap. There are 13 residues in the CDR3. CDR1 and CDR2 from the germline V gene are MGHRA and YSYEKL. The CDR3 coding sequence is TGCGCCAGCAGCCAGGCCTGGGGAGAGACCCAGTACTTC. It is translated as CASSQAWGETQYF.